This T cell receptor (beta chain) is drawn from a study of metastatic and nonmetastatic thyroid tumors. On the study more broadly: Both malignant and benign thyroid patients supplied peripheral blood and tumor or nodule tissue samples, across which the repertoires of these patients were then compared. The study, taken as a whole, reports: Patients with malignant thyroid tumors reportedly had significantly higher TCR beta diversity than those with benign nodules, in blood and tumor.

This clone was detected many times. Its antigen is not identified. No treatment of any kind had been given to any patient before thyroid surgery. As processed by the authors: The study took CDR3 differences across clinicopathological groups and made a distant-metastasis classifier for papillary thyroid cancer from them. TCRdb reprocessed the PCR reads using MiXCR. These V and J calls are TCRdb output, not the study's own analysis. The sample has 45,000 to 60,000 clones, under 20% seen once. V was pared by 4 bases and J by 1 base, with 2 bases of the junction left unmatched. Germline V lookup: CDR1 SGDLS, CDR2 YYNGEE. The CDR3 has 15 residues.

Sequenced sample: blood. This chain connects TRBV9 to TRBJ2-6, with 7 bases matching TRBD2. This TCR was recovered from a female donor with papillary thyroid cancer or a benign thyroid nodule (not recorded which). Some clones in this sample may be carry-over from other donors' samples. The CDR3 region has the DNA TGTGCCAGCAGCCTGGGAGGGTCTGGGGCCAACGTCCTGACTTTC. It codes for CASSLGGSGANVLTF.